The 2 T cell receptor beta chains reported below all come from one sample, sequenced in a study of beta chain features in type 1 diabetes. Study conclusions and caveats: Researchers report that Type 1 diabetes patients had moderately but significantly shorter TCRB CDR3s across all four CD4+ subsets.

Their antigens remain unidentified. Every isolated RNA sample was fully reverse transcribed, so sequencing captured expressed TCRB transcripts. Profiled with immunoSEQ multiplex PCR; TCRdb holds only in-frame clones, not every one. The sample records tens of thousands of clones, about 40% being singletons. Sequenced material: Tregs from blood. These TCRs come from a man aged 25-40 years with type 1 diabetes.

The rearrangement links TRBV5-4 to TRBJ2-2; TRBD1 agrees at 7 bases. Germline CDR1 SGHNT, CDR2 YYREEE (reference sequence). The CDR3 runs 16 residues. V lost 4 bases to trimming and J lost 1 base; unmatched junction nucleotides: 7. CDR3 bases: TGTGCCAGCAGCGCCTACAGGGGCAGGAACACCGGGGAGCTGTTTTTT. Translation: CASSAYRGRNTGELFF.

This rearrangement joins TRBV5-5 to TRBJ2-2, with TRBD1 matching over 7 bases. The germline V gene has CDR1 SGHKS and CDR2 YYEKEE (reference sequence). V lost 4 bases and J lost 7; bases outside the gene matches: 10. CDR3 length: 15 amino acids. CDR3 amino acids: CASSIPGNRGGELFF. For the CDR3, the DNA is TGTGCCAGCAGCATCCCGGGAAACAGGGGCGGGGAGCTGTTTTTT.